Below, 25 T cell receptor beta chains from the same sample are listed, as sequenced in a study of T cell repertoires in cytomegalovirus infection (dated by TCRdb to the late 2010s). These receptors' targets are unknown. Sequencing instrument: Illumina HiSeq 1500. Starting from the raw public reads, TCRdb applied fastp trimming at Q25, assembled clones with MiXCR and retained in-frame beta chains. Each CDR3 protein appears once, grouped with its most common genes and DNA. Within this sample are fewer than 1,000,000 distinct CDR3 sequences, with about a third of them counted one time only. Clones ranked in the top ten supply over 12% of the sample. The meaning of the sample's treatment or condition label: in vitro stimulation with specific CMV peptide epitopes to enrich CMV-specific T cells. This material consisted of cultured CD8+ T cells from PBMCs, taken from culture after CMV antigen stimulation. These receptors were taken from a human donor in good health (CMV status not recorded). Some clones in this sample may be carry-over from other donors' samples.

This clonotype has more than one count but fewer than ten. The chain recombines TRBV28 with TRBJ1-2, with D possibly being TRBD1 (5 bases). V was pared by 6 bases and J by 8 bases, with 19 bases between. This CDR3 is 14 amino acids long. Per the germline V gene, CDR1 is MDHEN and CDR2 is SYDVKM. This CDR3 reads CASSRVLGGKGYTF. The CDR3 DNA reads TGTGCCAGCAGCCGCGTTTTGGGGGGAAAGGGCTACACCTTC.

This sequence joins TRBV7-9 and TRBJ2-1; D might be TRBD1 (6 bases). The CDR3 totals 13 residues. Trimming removed 3 bases at V and 15 bases at J, with 18 bases between. Germline values: CDR1 SEHNR, CDR2 FQNEAQ (reference sequence). In nucleotides, the CDR3 is TGTGCCAGCAGCTTGCCGGGACACCCAAGGCGGTTCTTC. Amino acids: CASSLPGHPRRFF.

This clonotype was observed a handful of times. The chain employs TRBV6-1 and TRBJ2-2; 10 nucleotides align to TRBD1. With 1 base clipped from V and 7 bases from J, the junction kept 9 bases outside the gene matches. CDR1 MNHNS and CDR2 SASEGT come from the germline V gene. This CDR3 has 17 amino acids. The CDR3 here is CASSEGQGALEGGELFF. The CDR3 region has the DNA TGTGCCAGCAGTGAAGGACAGGGGGCATTAGAAGGCGGGGAGCTGTTTTTT.

The chain links TRBV4-3 to TRBJ2-1, with 12 bases that match TRBD2. The CDR3 consists of 15 residues. The ends lost 1 base at V and 5 bases at J; junction bases unmatched: 0. Germline assignment: CDR1 LGHNA and CDR2 YSLEER. This CDR3 reads CASSQGTSGNNEQFF. In nucleotides, the CDR3 is TGCGCCAGCAGCCAAGGGACTAGCGGGAACAATGAGCAGTTCTTC.

This clonotype has only a few counts. The J gene is TRBJ1-1, the V gene TRBV6-1, with D possibly being TRBD1 (5 bases). The CDR3 is made up of 15 amino acids. V gave up 7 bases and J gave up 3 bases, with 18 bases separating them. From germline, CDR1 is MNHNS and CDR2 SASEGT. CDR3 sequence reads: CASTAPEGRYTEAFF. The CDR3 DNA follows: TGTGCCAGCACCGCCCCCGAGGGGAGATACACTGAAGCTTTCTTT.

In its sample, this clonotype was seen a few times. The J gene is TRBJ2-7, the V gene TRBV6-2 or TRBV6-3, with D perhaps TRBD1 or TRBD2 (6 bases each). The germline V gene encodes CDR1 MNHEY and CDR2 SVGEGT. The CDR3 extends over 12 amino acids. The ends were cut back, 6 bases at V and 5 bases at J, with 11 bases in the middle. CDR3 protein: CASRGGLNEQYV. In nucleotides, the CDR3 is TGTGCCAGCAGAGGGGGACTGAACGAGCAGTACGTC.

A note on this clonotype: A much larger clone differs by one base, so this may be a read error. This rearrangement joins TRBV7-8 to TRBJ2-3; D remains ambiguous. The end of the DNA aligns better with TRBJ1-5, so the J call may be wrong. Germline V gene sequence: CDR1 SGHVS, CDR2 FQNEAQ. The CDR3 runs to 15 residues. The CDR3 here is CASSLLGISTDTQHF. In nucleotides, the CDR3 is TGTGCCAGCAGCTTACTGGGAATCAGCACAGATACGCAGCATTTT.

The chain uses TRBV12-3 or TRBV12-4 and TRBJ2-1; 8 bases agree with TRBD2. CDR3 length: 15 amino acids. The J segment lost 4 bases and the V segment lost 4 bases, leaving 6 bases of the junction unmatched. CDR3 nucleotides: TGTGCCAGCAGTTCCGCGGGACTAGGTTACAATGAGCAGTTCTTC. It encodes CASSSAGLGYNEQFF.

The chain employs TRBV28 and TRBJ1-1; possibly TRBD1 for D (5 bases). Germline CDR1 is MDHEN and CDR2 is SYDVKM. V lost 11 bases, J lost 5 bases, and 18 bases lay in between. The CDR3 has 13 amino acids. The CDR3 loop reads CASQWQGLTEAFF. DNA for the CDR3: TGTGCCTCCCAATGGCAGGGATTAACTGAAGCTTTCTTT.

The J gene is TRBJ2-1, the V gene TRBV19, with 12 bases fitting TRBD2. Germline loops: CDR1 LNHDA, CDR2 SQIVND (reference sequence). V was clipped by 5 bases and J by 8 bases; unmatched bases: 7. This CDR3 contains 15 residues. CDR3: CASSLLAGGGDEQFF. The CDR3 DNA reads TGTGCCAGTAGTCTACTAGCGGGGGGCGGGGATGAGCAGTTCTTC.

This clonotype came up many times. The V and J genes are TRBV7-8 and TRBJ2-7; the D call may be TRBD1 or TRBD2 (5 bases each). Trimming left V 10 bases short and J 6 bases short, with 16 bases between. The CDR3 sequence is 12 residues long. The germline gives CDR1 SGHVS, CDR2 FQNEAQ. The DNA for the CDR3 is TGTGCCACCCTGGGGGAGAACGGCGAGCAGTACGTC. Its protein is CATLGENGEQYV.

This chain links TRBV12-3 or TRBV12-4 with TRBJ1-1; D ambiguous. CDR3 length: 12 amino acids. V lost 7 bases and J lost 5, with 11 bases in between. This CDR3 is CASTPSGTEAFF. For the CDR3, the DNA is TGTGCCAGCACCCCCTCCGGAACTGAAGCTTTCTTT.

Notes on this clonotype: Compared with germline, one end of the junction differs, possibly owing to a read error. The chain is built from TRBV12-5 and TRBJ2-3; tentatively, D is TRBD2 (5 bases). The V gene's germline CDR1 is LGHNT and CDR2 FRNRAP. There are 14 residues in the CDR3. CDR3 DNA sequence: TGTGCTAGTGGTCTGGTTCTGCGGGCAGATACGCAGTATTTT. Its translation: CASGLVLRADTQYF.

The chain joins TRBV6-5 to TRBJ1-4; the D is unclear. The CDR3 sequence is 14 residues long. CDR1 is MNHEY, CDR2 SVGAGI, per germline. The ends were cut back, 5 bases at V and 0 bases at J, with 7 bases in the middle. DNA for the CDR3: TGTGCCAGCAGTCTTGAAACAACTAATGAAAAACTGTTTTTT. Protein sequence: CASSLETTNEKLFF.

The chain carries TRBV6-2 or TRBV6-3 and TRBJ2-5; a possible D gene is TRBD1 (5 bases). Per germline, CDR1 MNHEY and CDR2 SVGEGT. V was clipped by 2 bases and J by 2 bases, with 12 bases between them. This CDR3 has 15 amino acids. This chain's CDR3 is CASSYAPDSQETQYF. The DNA for the CDR3 is TGTGCCAGCAGTTACGCTCCCGACAGTCAAGAGACCCAGTACTTC.

The table lists this clonotype with a few counts. The rearrangement uses TRBV27 and TRBJ1-2; 8 bases match TRBD1. The CDR3 has 16 amino acids. CDR1 is MNHEY and CDR2 is SMNVEV in the germline V gene (reference sequence). V trimming: 5 bases; J trimming: 4 bases; junction bases outside the gene matches: 12. In nucleotides, the CDR3 is TGTGCCAGCAGTACCCGACAGGGGCCCACGAGCTATGGCTACACCTTC. Translation gives CASSTRQGPTSYGYTF.

This clonotype was observed at least ten times. The V call is TRBV9, the J call TRBJ2-2; possibly TRBD2 for D (6 bases). Germline-derived CDR1 and CDR2 are SGDLS and YYNGEE. Trimming pared 5 bases from V and 7 bases from J, leaving 9 bases between. This CDR3 is built from 12 residues. CDR3 in DNA: TGTGCCAGCAGTGTGGGGGGCGGGGAGCTGTTTTTT. As protein: CASSVGGGELFF.

The genes are TRBV14 and TRBJ2-2; tentatively, D is TRBD1 (5 bases). Germline V gene sequence: CDR1 SGHDN, CDR2 FVKESK. The CDR3 covers 15 residues. The V end was cut by 1 base, the J end by 1 base, with 7 bases between. Here the CDR3 reads CASSQVDMNTGELFF. The CDR3 coding sequence is TGTGCCAGCAGCCAAGTGGACATGAACACCGGGGAGCTGTTTTTT.

This sequence joins TRBV5-4 and TRBJ1-2; TRBD1 is a possible D gene (6 bases). Germline CDR1 reads SGHNT; CDR2 reads YYREEE (reference sequence). CDR3 length: 14 residues. Trimming cost V 0 bases and J 6 bases, with 12 bases left between them. CDR3 loop: CASSLVTGQHGYTF. The DNA of the CDR3 is TGTGCCAGCAGCTTGGTTACCGGACAGCATGGCTACACCTTC.

V is TRBV27 and J is TRBJ2-7; TRBD1 matches at 9 bases. J lost 5 bases, V lost 6 bases, and 5 bases had no gene match. The length of the CDR3 is 13 residues. Germline V gene sequence: CDR1 MNHEY, CDR2 SMNVEV (reference sequence). Here the CDR3 reads CASSWGQGNEQYF. The CDR3 DNA sequence: TGTGCCAGCAGCTGGGGACAGGGTAACGAGCAGTACTTC.

The chain has TRBV3-1 and TRBJ2-1; D call uncertain. V was pared by 1 base and J by 0 bases, with 7 bases between. This CDR3 comprises 15 residues. CDR1 is LGHDT, CDR2 YNNKEL, per germline (reference sequence). In DNA, the CDR3 is TGTGCCAGCAGCCAAGGATGGAGCTCCTACAATGAGCAGTTCTTC. Its translation is CASSQGWSSYNEQFF.

This clonotype was detected a few times. The genes are TRBV5-1 and TRBJ1-2; TRBD1 might be the D (5 bases). V lost 0 bases to trimming and J lost 5 bases, with 8 bases between them. CDR3 size: 13 residues. Germline V gene sequence: CDR1 SGHRS, CDR2 YFSETQ. The CDR3 DNA sequence: TGCGCCAGCAGCTTGGTGACAGATTATGGCTACACCTTC. Translated: CASSLVTDYGYTF. The entire variable domain, with the rest obtained from reference TRBV5-1 and TRBJ1-2, is as follows: KAGVTQTPRYLIKTRGQQVTLSCSPISGHRSVSWYQQTPGQGLQFLFEYFSETQRNKGNFPGRFSGRQFSNSRSEMNVSTLELGDSALYLCASSLVTDYGYTFGSGTRLTVV.

V is TRBV12-3 or TRBV12-4 and J is TRBJ2-1; D tentatively fits TRBD1 or TRBD2 (6 bases each). V lost 0 bases and J lost 8, with 23 bases in between. This CDR3 spans 18 amino acids. CDR3 sequence (DNA): TGTGCCAGCAGTTTAGCGGAGGATAAAGGGGGGCCTGTAGATGAGCAGTTCTTC. This gives the protein CASSLAEDKGGPVDEQFF.

The chain recombines TRBV6-2 or TRBV6-3 with TRBJ2-7; D ambiguous. The length of the CDR3 is 13 residues. CDR1 is MNHEY, CDR2 SVGEGT, per germline. Between the trimmed V and J ends, which lost 4 bases and 6 bases, there was a span of 13 bases. The CDR3, as DNA: TGTGCCAGCAGTTTCGACAACATGCCCGAGCAGTACGTC. This gives the protein CASSFDNMPEQYV.

There are a few counts of this clonotype. The chain joins TRBV9 to TRBJ2-1, with a weak D call TRBD1 (5 bases). The length of the CDR3 is 16 residues. Trimming cost V 3 bases and J 5 bases, with 18 bases left between them. The germline V gene encodes CDR1 SGDLS and CDR2 YYNGEE. The CDR3 protein is CASSASLKTDHNEQFF. In nucleotides, the CDR3 is TGTGCCAGCAGCGCAAGTCTCAAGACAGATCACAATGAGCAGTTCTTC.